This T cell receptor (beta chain) was observed in a study of blood T cell repertoires in COVID-19. Clones were sequenced by immunoSEQ multiplex PCR, and TCRdb holds only the in-frame ones, with some missing. The sample contains more than 140,000 clones, 88% of which appear only once. Unmatched junction bases numbered 11, after V lost 5 bases and J lost 6 bases. The CDR3 runs to 15 residues. The germline V gene has CDR1 SGHAT and CDR2 FQNNGV. This clone was seen more than once but under ten times. Sequencing was performed on peripheral blood. The V call is TRBV11-2, the J call TRBJ2-7, with 9 bases fitting TRBD1. The sequence was obtained from a woman aged 60-75 years with acute or convalescent COVID-19. CDR3 loop: CASSRQGGHRSEQYF. The CDR3 DNA sequence: TGTGCCAGCAGCCGACAGGGGGGGCATCGATCCGAGCAGTACTTC.